This TCR beta chain was obtained from a study of blood T cell repertoires in COVID-19. Overall study context: Sites in the United States, Italy and Spain provided acute and convalescent COVID-19 samples.

The CDR3 sequence is 17 residues long. Trimming removed 4 bases from V and 3 bases from J; junction bases left unmatched: 11. The germline gives CDR1 SGHDN, CDR2 FVKESK. Clones were read by immunoSEQ multiplex PCR, and TCRdb kept only the in-frame ones, dropping some. The sample consists of around 100,000 clones, around nine tenths of them appearing once. This clonotype was obtained from a human donor in a cohort sampled during active COVID-19. The chain joins TRBV14 to TRBJ1-2; 10 bases align to TRBD1. The sample was peripheral blood. CDR3 nucleotides: TGTGCCAGCAGCCCCCCTACCAGGACAGGGGGATACTATGGCTACACCTTC. Translated: CASSPPTRTGGYYGYTF.